This T cell receptor beta chain emerged from a study of shared clonotypes between healthy human individuals. Some clones are missing from TCRdb's copy, which holds only in-frame ones; the method was immunoSEQ multiplex PCR. This repertoire shows just over 2,000,000 clones, over 85% found once; its top ten account for 0.13%. The clonotype was recovered from a man aged 18-30 years in good health. The material sequenced was naive CD4+ T cells sorted from blood. Regarding subset: CD45RA+ positively selected.

This CDR3 reads CASRKPGPGDEKLFF. The CDR3 DNA follows: TGTGCCAGCAGAAAACCGGGCCCCGGAGATGAAAAACTGTTTTTT. The chain employs TRBV7-9 and TRBJ1-4; D is unresolved. Germline V gene sequence: CDR1 SEHNR, CDR2 FQNEAQ (reference sequence). Trimming stripped 6 bases from V and 6 bases from J, with 17 bases between. The CDR3 consists of 15 residues.